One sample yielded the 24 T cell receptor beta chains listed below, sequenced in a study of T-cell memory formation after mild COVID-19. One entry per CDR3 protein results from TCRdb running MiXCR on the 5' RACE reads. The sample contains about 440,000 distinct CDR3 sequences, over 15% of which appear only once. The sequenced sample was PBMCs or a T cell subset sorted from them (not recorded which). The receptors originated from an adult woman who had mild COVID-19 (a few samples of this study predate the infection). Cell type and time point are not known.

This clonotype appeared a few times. The CDR3 DNA is TGTGCCAGCAGTTGGGGCCGGACAGAAGCTTTCTTT. Amino acids: CASSWGRTEAFF. The V gene is TRBV12-3 or TRBV12-4, the J gene TRBJ1-1, with a possible D match to TRBD1 (5 bases). The length of the CDR3 is 12 residues. V was cut by 4 bases and J by 8 bases, with 11 bases left in between.

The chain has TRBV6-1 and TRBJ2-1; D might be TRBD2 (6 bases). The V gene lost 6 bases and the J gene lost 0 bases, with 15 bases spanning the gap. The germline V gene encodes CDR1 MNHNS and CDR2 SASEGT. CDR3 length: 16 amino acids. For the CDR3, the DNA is TGTGCCAGCAGGAAGGCCGGGGGACGCTCCTACAATGAGCAGTTCTTC. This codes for CASRKAGGRSYNEQFF.

CDR3 sequence: CASSSSVTDTQYF. CDR3 sequence (DNA): TGTGCCAGCAGCTCCAGCGTGACAGATACGCAGTATTTT. The chain carries TRBV7-2 and TRBJ2-3; D is uncertain. Trimming left V 4 bases short and J 3 bases short, with 8 bases between. CDR1 SGHTA and CDR2 FQGNSA come from the germline V gene. This CDR3 comprises 13 residues.

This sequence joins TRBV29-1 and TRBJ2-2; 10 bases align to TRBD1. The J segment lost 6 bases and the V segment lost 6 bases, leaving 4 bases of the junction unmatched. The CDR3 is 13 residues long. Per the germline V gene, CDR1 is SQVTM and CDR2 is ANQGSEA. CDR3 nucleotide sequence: TGCAGCGTGGCCGGGACAGGGGCCGGGGAGCTGTTTTTT. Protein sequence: CSVAGTGAGELFF.

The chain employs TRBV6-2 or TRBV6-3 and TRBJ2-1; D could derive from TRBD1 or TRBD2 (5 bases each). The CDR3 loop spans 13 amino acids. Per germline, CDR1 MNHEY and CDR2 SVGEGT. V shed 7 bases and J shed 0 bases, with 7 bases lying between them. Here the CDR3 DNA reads TGTGCCAGCAAGAGGGGCTCCTACAATGAGCAGTTCTTC. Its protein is CASKRGSYNEQFF.

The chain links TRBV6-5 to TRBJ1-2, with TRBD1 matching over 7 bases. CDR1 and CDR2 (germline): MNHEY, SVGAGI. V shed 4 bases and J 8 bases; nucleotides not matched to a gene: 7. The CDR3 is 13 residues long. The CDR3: CASSWTGQEGYTF. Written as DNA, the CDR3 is TGTGCCAGCAGTTGGACAGGCCAGGAGGGCTACACCTTC.

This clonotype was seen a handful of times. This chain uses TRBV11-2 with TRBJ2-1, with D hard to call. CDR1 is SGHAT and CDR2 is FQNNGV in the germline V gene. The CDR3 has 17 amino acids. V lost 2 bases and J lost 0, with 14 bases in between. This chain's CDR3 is CASSLWQVGSSYNEQFF. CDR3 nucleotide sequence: TGTGCCAGCAGCTTATGGCAAGTTGGAAGCTCCTACAATGAGCAGTTCTTC.

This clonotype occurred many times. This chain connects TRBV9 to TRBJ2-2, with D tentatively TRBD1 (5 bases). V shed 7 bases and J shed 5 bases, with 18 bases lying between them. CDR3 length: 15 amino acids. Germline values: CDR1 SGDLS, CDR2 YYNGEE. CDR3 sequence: CASRMGQGMTGELFF. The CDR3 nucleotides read TGTGCCAGCCGAATGGGGCAGGGAATGACCGGGGAGCTGTTTTTT.

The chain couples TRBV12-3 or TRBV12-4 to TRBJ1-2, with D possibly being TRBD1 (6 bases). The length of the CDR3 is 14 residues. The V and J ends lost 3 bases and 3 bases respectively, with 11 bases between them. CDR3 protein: CASSLAGADYGYTF. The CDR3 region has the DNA TGTGCCAGCAGTTTGGCGGGGGCGGACTATGGCTACACCTTC.

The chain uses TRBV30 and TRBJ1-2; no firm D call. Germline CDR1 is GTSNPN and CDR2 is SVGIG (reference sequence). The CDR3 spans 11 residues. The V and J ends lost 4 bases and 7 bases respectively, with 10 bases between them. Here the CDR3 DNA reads TGTGCCTGGAATCTGGGGATTGGCTACACCTTC. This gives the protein CAWNLGIGYTF.

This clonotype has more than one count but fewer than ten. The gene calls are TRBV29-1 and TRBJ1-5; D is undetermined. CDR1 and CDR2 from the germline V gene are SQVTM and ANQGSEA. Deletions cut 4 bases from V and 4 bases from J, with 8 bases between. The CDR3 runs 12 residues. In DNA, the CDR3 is TGCAGCGTTGGGGAAGCAAATCAGCCCCAGCATTTT. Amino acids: CSVGEANQPQHF.

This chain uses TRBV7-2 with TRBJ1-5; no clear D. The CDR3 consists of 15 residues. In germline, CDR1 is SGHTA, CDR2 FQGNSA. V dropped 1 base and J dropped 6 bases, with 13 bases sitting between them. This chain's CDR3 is CASSLGGAWGQPQHF. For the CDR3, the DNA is TGTGCCAGCAGCTTAGGCGGAGCGTGGGGTCAGCCCCAGCATTTT. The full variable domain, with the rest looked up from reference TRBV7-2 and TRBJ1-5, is GAGVSQSPSNKVTEKGKDVELRCDPISGHTALYWYRQSLGQGLEFLIYFQGNSAPDKSGLPSDRFSAERTGGSVSTLTIQRTQQEDSAVYLCASSLGGAWGQPQHFGDGTRLSIL.

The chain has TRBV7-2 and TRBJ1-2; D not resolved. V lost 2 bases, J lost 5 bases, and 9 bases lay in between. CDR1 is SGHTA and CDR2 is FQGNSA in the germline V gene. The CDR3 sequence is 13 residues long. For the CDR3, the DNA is TGTGCCAGCAGCTTATTAGCTCAATATGGCTACACCTTC. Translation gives CASSLLAQYGYTF.

CDR3 residues: CASSPRTGEAYEQYF. The CDR3 DNA follows: TGTGCCAGCAGTCCCCGAACAGGGGAAGCCTACGAGCAGTACTTC. The rearrangement links TRBV27 to TRBJ2-7, with 7 bases identical to TRBD1. This CDR3 spans 15 amino acids. Losses at the gene ends were 5 bases for V and 2 bases for J; bases not matched to a gene: 9. Germline values: CDR1 MNHEY, CDR2 SMNVEV (reference sequence).

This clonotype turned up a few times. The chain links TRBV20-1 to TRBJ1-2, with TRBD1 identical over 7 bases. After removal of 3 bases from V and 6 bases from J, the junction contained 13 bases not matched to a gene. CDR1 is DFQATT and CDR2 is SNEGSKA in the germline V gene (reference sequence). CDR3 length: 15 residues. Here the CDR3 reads CSARGQKGAVDGYTF. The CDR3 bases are TGCAGTGCTAGGGGGCAAAAGGGGGCGGTGGATGGCTACACCTTC.

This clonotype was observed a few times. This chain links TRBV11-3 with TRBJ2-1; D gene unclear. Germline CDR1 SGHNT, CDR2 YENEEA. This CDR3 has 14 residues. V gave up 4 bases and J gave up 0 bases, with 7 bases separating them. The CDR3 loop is CASSSTSSYNEQFF. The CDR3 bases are TGTGCCAGCAGCTCCACTTCCTCCTACAATGAGCAGTTCTTC.

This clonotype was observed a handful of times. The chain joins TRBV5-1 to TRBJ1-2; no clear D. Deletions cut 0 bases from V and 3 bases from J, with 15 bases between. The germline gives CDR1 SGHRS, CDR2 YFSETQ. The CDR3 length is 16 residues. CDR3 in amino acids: CASSLAIGPGDYGYTF. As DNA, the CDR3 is TGCGCCAGCAGCTTGGCAATCGGGCCGGGAGACTATGGCTACACCTTC.

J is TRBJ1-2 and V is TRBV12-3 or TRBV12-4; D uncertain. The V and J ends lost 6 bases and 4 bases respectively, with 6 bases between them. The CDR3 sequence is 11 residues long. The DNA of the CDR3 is TGTGCCAGCAGCCGTTGCTATGGCTACACCTTC. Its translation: CASSRCYGYTF.

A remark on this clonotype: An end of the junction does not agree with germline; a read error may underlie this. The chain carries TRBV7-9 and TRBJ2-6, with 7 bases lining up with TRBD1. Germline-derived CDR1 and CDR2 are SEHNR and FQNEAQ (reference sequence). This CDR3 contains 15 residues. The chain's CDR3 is CDSSPWDSSANVLTF. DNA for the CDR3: TGTGACAGCAGCCCCTGGGACAGTTCGGCCAACGTCCTGACTTTC.

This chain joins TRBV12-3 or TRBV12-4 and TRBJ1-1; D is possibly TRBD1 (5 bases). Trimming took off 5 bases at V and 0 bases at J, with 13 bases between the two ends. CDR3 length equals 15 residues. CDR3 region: CASSPSDSLNTEAFF. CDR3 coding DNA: TGTGCCAGCAGTCCCTCTGACAGCTTGAACACTGAAGCTTTCTTT.

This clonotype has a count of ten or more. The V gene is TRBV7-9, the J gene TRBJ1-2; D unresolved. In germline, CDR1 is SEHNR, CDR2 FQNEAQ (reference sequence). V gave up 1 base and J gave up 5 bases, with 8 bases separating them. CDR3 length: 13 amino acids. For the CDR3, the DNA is TGTGCCAGCAGCTTAGGGGTTTCGTATGGCTACACCTTC. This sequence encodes CASSLGVSYGYTF.

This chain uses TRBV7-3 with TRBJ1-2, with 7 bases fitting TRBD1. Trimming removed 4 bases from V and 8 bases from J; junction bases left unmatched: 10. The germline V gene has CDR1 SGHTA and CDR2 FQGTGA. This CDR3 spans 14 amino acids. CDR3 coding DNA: TGTGCCAGCAGCTCTGACGACAGGGTACACGGCTACACCTTC. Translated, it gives CASSSDDRVHGYTF. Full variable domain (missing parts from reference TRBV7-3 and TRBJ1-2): GAGVSQTPSNKVTEKGKYVELRCDPISGHTALYWYRQSLGQGPEFLIYFQGTGAADDSGLPNDRFFAVRPEGSVSTLKIQRTERGDSAVYLCASSSDDRVHGYTFGSGTRLTVV.

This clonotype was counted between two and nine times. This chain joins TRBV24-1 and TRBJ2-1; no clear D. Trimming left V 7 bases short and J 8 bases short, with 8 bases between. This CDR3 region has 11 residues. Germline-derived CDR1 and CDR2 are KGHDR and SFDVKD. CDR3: CATSSVYEQFF. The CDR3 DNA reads TGTGCCACCAGCTCGGTCTATGAGCAGTTCTTC.

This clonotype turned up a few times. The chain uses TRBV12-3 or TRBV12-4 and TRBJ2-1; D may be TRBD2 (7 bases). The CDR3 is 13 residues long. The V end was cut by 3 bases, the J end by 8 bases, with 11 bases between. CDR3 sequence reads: CASSLGGPHEQFF. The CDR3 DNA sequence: TGTGCCAGCAGTTTGGGGGGGCCGCATGAGCAGTTCTTC.